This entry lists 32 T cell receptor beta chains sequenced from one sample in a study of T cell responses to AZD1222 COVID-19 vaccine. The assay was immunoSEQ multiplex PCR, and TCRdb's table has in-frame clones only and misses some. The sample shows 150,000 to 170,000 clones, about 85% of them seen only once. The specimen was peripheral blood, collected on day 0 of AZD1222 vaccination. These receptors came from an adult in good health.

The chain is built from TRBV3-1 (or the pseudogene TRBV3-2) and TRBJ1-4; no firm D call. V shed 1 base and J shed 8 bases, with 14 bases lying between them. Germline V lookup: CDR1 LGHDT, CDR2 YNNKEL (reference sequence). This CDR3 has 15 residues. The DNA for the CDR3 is TGTGCCAGCAGCCAAGGGCAGGACCCTTACGAAAAACTGTTTTTT. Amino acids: CASSQGQDPYEKLFF.

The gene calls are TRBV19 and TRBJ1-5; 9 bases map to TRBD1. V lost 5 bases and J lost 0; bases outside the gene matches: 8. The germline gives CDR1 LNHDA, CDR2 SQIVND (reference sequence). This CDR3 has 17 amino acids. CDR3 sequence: CASSPQTGGVSNQPQHF. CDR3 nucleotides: TGTGCCAGTAGTCCGCAGACAGGGGGTGTTAGCAATCAGCCCCAGCATTTT.

This CDR3 is CASRSGGVNTGELFF. CDR3 nucleotides: TGCGCCAGCAGATCGGGGGGCGTGAACACCGGGGAGCTGTTTTTT. The rearrangement uses TRBV5-1 and TRBJ2-2; possible D gene TRBD2, 7 bases. Germline CDR1 reads SGHRS; CDR2 reads YFSETQ. V lost 5 bases and J lost 1, with 12 bases in between. The CDR3 extends over 15 amino acids.

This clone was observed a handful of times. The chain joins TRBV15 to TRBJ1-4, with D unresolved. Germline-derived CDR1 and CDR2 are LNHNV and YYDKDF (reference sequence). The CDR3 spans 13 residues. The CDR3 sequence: CAFSAAVSEKLFF. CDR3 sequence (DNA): TGTGCGTTCTCGGCGGCAGTGTCTGAAAAACTGTTTTTT.

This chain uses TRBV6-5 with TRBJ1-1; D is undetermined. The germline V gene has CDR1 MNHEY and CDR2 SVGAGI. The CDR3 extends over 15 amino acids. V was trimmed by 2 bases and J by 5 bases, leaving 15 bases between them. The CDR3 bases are TGTGCCAGCAGTTACGGATTTCGAGGGCGAACTGAAGCTTTCTTT. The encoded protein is CASSYGFRGRTEAFF.

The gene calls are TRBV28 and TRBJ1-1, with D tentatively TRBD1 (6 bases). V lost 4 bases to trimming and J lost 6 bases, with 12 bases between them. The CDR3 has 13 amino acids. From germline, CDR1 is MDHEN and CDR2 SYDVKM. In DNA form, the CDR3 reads TGTGCCAGCAGTTGGGGAGGGGGATCTGAAGCTTTCTTT. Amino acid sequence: CASSWGGGSEAFF.

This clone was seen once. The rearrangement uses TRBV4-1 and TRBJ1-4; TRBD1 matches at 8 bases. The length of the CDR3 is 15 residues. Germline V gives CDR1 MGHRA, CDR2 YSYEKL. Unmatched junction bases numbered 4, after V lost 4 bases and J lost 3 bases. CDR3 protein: CASSLTQGANEKLFF. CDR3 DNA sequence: TGCGCCAGCAGCCTGACACAGGGGGCTAATGAAAAACTGTTTTTT.

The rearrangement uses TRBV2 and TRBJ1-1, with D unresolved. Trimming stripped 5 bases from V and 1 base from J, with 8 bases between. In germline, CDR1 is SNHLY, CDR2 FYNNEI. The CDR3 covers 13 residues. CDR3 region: CASSTEANTEAFF. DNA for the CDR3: TGTGCCAGCAGTACAGAGGCGAACACTGAAGCTTTCTTT.

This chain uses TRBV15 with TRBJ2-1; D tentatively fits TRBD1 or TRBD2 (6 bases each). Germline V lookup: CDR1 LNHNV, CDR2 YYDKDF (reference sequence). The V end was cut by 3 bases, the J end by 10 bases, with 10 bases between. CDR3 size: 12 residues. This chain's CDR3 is CATSRGGREQFF. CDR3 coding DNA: TGTGCCACCAGCAGGGGGGGCCGGGAGCAGTTCTTC.

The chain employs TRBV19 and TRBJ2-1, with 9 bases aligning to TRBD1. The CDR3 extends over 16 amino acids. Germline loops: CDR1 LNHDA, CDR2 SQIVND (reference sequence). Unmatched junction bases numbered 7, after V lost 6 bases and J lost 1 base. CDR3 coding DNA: TGTGCCAGTAGACAGACAGGGGGAGGGTCCTACAATGAGCAGTTCTTC. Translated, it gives CASRQTGGGSYNEQFF.

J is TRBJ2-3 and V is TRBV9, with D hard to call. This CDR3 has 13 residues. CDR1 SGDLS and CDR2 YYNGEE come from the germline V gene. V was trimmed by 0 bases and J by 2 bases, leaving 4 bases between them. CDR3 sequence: CASSVAPTDTQYF. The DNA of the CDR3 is TGTGCCAGCAGCGTAGCTCCCACAGATACGCAGTATTTT. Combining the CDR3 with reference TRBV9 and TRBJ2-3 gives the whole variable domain DSGVTQTPKHLITATGQRVTLRCSPRSGDLSVYWYQQSLDQGLQFLIQYYNGEERAKGNILERFSAQQFPDLHSELNLSSLELGDSALYFCASSVAPTDTQYFGPGTRLTVL.

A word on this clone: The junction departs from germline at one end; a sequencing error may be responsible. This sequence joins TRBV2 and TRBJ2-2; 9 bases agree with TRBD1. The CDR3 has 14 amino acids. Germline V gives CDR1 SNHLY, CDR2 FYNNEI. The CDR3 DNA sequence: TGTGCCAGCAGGGGGACAGGGAACGCCGGGGAGCTGTTTTTT. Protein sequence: CASRGTGNAGELFF.

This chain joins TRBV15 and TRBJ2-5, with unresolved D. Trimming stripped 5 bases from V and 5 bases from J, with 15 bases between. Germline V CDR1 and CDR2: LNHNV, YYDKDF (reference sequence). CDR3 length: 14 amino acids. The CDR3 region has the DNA TGTGCCACCAGCTTTTCGACTGCGTCGGAGACCCAGTACTTC. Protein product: CATSFSTASETQYF.

In nucleotides, the CDR3 is TGTGCCAGCAGCCAAGGCCGAGTAGGGGTCTACGAGCAGTACTTC. Amino acids: CASSQGRVGVYEQYF. V gene TRBV3-1 (or the pseudogene TRBV3-2) combines with J gene TRBJ2-7, with D perhaps TRBD1 (5 bases). Per germline, CDR1 LGHDT and CDR2 YNNKEL (reference sequence). Trimming removed 1 base from V and 3 bases from J, with 13 bases in between. The CDR3 length is 15 residues.

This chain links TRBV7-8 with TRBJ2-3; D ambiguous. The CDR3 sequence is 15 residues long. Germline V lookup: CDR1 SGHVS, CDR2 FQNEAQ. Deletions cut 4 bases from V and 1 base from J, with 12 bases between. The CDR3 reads CASSSIWARTDTQYF. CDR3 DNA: TGTGCCAGCAGCTCCATATGGGCCCGCACAGATACGCAGTATTTT.

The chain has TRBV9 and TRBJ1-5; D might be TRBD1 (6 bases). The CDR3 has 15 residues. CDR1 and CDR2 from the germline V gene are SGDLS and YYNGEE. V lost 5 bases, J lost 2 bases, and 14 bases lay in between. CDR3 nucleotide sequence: TGTGCCAGCAGGCTTTACAGGGAGGGCAATCAGCCCCAGCATTTT. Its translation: CASRLYREGNQPQHF.

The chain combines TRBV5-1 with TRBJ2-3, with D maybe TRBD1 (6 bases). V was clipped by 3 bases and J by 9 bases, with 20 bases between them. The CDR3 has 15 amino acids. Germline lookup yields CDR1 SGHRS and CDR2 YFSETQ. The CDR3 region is CASSSDMGATGTQYF. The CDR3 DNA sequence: TGCGCCAGCAGCTCCGACATGGGGGCCACGGGGACGCAGTATTTT.

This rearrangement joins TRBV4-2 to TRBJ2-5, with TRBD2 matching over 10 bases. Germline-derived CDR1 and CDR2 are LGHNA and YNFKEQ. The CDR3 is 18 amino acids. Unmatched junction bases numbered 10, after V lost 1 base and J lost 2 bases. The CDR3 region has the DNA TGTGCCAGCAGCCAAGGCCTAGCGGGGGCCAAATTTCAAGAGACCCAGTACTTC. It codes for CASSQGLAGAKFQETQYF.

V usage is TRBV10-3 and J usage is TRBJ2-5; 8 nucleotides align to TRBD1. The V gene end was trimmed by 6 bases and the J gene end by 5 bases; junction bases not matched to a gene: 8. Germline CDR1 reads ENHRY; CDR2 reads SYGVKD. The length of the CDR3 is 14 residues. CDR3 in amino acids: CAISSDRDGETQYF. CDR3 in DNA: TGTGCCATCAGCTCGGACAGGGACGGGGAGACCCAGTACTTC.

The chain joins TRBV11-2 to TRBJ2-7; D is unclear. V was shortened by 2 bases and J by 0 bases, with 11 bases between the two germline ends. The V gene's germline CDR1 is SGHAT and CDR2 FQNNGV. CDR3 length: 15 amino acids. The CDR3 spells CASSLRATTSYEQYF. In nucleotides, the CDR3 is TGTGCCAGCAGCTTACGTGCAACCACCTCCTACGAGCAGTACTTC.

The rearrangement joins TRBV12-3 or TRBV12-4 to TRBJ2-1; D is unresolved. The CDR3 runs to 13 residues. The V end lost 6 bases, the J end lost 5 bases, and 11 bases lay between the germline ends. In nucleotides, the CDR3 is TGTGCCAGCAGCCGCGGAACGCACAATGAGCAGTTCTTC. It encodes CASSRGTHNEQFF.

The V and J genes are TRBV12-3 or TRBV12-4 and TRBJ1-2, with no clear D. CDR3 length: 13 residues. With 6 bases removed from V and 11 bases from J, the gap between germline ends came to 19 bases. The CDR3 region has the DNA TGTGCCAGCAGCCGACCGCCCGAGACTCCGTACACCTTC. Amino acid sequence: CASSRPPETPYTF.

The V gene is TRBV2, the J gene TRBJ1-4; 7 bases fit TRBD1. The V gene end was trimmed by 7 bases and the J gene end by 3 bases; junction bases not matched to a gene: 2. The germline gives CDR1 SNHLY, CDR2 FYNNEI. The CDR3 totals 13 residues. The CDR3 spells CASKGQANEKLFF. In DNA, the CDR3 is TGTGCCAGCAAAGGACAGGCTAATGAAAAACTGTTTTTT.

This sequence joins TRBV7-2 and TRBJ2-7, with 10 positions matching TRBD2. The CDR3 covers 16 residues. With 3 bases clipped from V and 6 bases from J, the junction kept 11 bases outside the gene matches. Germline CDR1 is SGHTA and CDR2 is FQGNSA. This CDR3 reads CASSFVAGGGVLEQYF. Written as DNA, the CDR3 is TGTGCCAGCAGCTTCGTAGCGGGGGGCGGGGTGCTCGAGCAGTACTTC.

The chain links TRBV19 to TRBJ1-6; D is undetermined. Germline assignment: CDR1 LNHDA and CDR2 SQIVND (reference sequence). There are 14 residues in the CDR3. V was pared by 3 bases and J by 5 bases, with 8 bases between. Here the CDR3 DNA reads TGTGCCAGTAGTATTGACACTAATAATTCACCCCTCCACTTT. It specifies CASSIDTNNSPLHF.

CDR3 DNA: TGTGCCAGCAGTTTGGGAGGGGGGCCCACAGATACGCAGTATTTT. Translated, it gives CASSLGGGPTDTQYF. J is TRBJ2-3 and V is TRBV27; tentatively, D is TRBD2 (7 bases). V was pared by 3 bases and J by 2 bases, with 12 bases between. Germline lookup yields CDR1 MNHEY and CDR2 SMNVEV (reference sequence). The CDR3 length is 15 residues.

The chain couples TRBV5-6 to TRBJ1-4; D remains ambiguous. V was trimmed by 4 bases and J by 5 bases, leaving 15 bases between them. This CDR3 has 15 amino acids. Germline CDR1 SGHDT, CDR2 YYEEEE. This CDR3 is CASSNSGFENEKLFF. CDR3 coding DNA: TGTGCCAGCAGCAACAGCGGCTTTGAGAATGAAAAACTGTTTTTT.

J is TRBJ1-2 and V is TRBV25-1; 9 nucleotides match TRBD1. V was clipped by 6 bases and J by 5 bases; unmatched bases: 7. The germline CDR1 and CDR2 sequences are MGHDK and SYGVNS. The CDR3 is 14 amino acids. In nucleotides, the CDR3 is TGTGCCAGCAGGGGACAGGGTGAAGGGTATGGCTACACCTTC. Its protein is CASRGQGEGYGYTF.

The CDR3 DNA is TGTGCCAGCAGCCCACAGGGGTTACAAGAGACCCAGTACTTC. Amino acids: CASSPQGLQETQYF. The chain couples TRBV7-3 to TRBJ2-5, with 7 bases that match TRBD1. CDR3 size: 14 residues. The germline V gene encodes CDR1 SGHTA and CDR2 FQGTGA. J was trimmed by 2 bases and V by 5 bases; bases with no gene match: 5.

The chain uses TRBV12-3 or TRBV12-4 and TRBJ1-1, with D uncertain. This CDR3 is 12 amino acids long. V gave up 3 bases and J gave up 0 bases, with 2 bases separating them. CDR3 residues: CASSFLNTEAFF. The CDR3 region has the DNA TGTGCCAGCAGTTTCCTGAACACTGAAGCTTTCTTT.

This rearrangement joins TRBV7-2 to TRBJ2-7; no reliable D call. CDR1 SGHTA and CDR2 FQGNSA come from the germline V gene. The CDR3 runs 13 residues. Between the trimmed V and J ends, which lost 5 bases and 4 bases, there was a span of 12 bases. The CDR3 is CASSLNRLYEQYF. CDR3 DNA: TGTGCCAGCAGCCTGAACCGACTGTACGAGCAGTACTTC. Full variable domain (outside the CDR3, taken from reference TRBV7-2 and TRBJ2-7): GAGVSQSPSNKVTEKGKDVELRCDPISGHTALYWYRQSLGQGLEFLIYFQGNSAPDKSGLPSDRFSAERTGGSVSTLTIQRTQQEDSAVYLCASSLNRLYEQYFGPGTRLTVT.

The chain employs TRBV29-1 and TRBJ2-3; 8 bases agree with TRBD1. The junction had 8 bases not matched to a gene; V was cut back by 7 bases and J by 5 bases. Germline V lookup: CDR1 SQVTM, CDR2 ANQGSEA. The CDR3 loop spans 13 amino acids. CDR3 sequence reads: CSGSPGTGDTQYF. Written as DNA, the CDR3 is TGCAGCGGATCTCCCGGGACAGGAGATACGCAGTATTTT.